The rows below give T cell receptor beta chains drawn from one sample of a study of blood T cell repertoires in COVID-19. The method was immunoSEQ multiplex PCR; TCRdb's version includes in-frame clones alone and lacks a portion of them. The table records 260,000 or so clones, about four fifths of them present only once. The sequencing input was PBMCs or T cells enriched from blood (not recorded which). Every receptor here comes from a woman between 40 and 50 years old who had been exposed to COVID-19. The CDR3 runs from the conserved cysteine through the conserved F or W. The D gene is left open where the match is weak. Clone sizes are given selectively: once, few, many, or a class where the clone is expanded.

CDR3: CASSELNYGYTF; DNA: TGTGCCAGCAGTGAACTTAACTATGGCTACACCTTC; V: TRBV6-1; size: NA; D: NA; J: TRBJ1-2
CDR3: CASSIGSGGLQETQYF; DNA: TGTGCCAGTAGTATAGGTAGCGGGGGCCTTCAAGAGACCCAGTACTTC; V: TRBV19; size: NA; D: TRBD2; J: TRBJ2-5
CDR3: CASGLTNRGQNQPQHF; DNA: TGTGCTAGTGGCTTGACCAACAGGGGGCAGAATCAGCCCCAGCATTTT; V: TRBV12-5; size: NA; D: TRBD1; J: TRBJ1-5
CDR3: CSVEGQLYHGYTF; DNA: TGCAGCGTTGAGGGACAGCTATACCATGGCTACACCTTC; V: TRBV29-1; size: once; D: TRBD1; J: TRBJ1-2
CDR3: CASSSSHYRGGTGELFF; DNA: TGCGCCAGCAGCTCAAGCCATTACAGGGGCGGCACCGGGGAGCTGTTTTTT; V: TRBV5-1; size: NA; D: TRBD1; J: TRBJ2-2
CDR3: CASTPGQGAEAFF; DNA: TGTGCCAGCACCCCGGGACAGGGGGCTGAAGCTTTCTTT; V: TRBV6-5; size: NA; D: TRBD1; J: TRBJ1-1
CDR3: CASRASTGDNSPLHF; DNA: TGTGCCAGTAGAGCCTCAACAGGGGATAATTCACCCCTCCACTTT; V: TRBV19; size: once; D: TRBD1; J: TRBJ1-6
CDR3: CASSPDLTGGEGQPQHF; DNA: TGTGCCAGCTCACCAGATCTGACAGGGGGCGAAGGTCAGCCCCAGCATTTT; V: TRBV18; size: NA; D: TRBD1; J: TRBJ1-5
CDR3: CASSLWTGGSYEQYF; DNA: TGTGCCAGCAGCTTATGGACAGGGGGCTCCTACGAGCAGTACTTC; V: TRBV5-6; size: NA; D: TRBD1; J: TRBJ2-7
CDR3: CATSDAGTGGEQYF; DNA: TGTGCCACCAGTGATGCCGGGACAGGGGGCGAGCAGTACTTC; V: TRBV24-1; size: once; D: TRBD1; J: TRBJ2-7
CDR3: CASSLDAGGRGLALHF; DNA: TGTGCCAGCAGCTTAGACGCCGGAGGCAGGGGCCTCGCCCTCCACTTT; V: TRBV7-2; size: NA; D: NA; J: TRBJ1-6
CDR3: CASSFGNEQFF; DNA: TGTGCCAGCAGTTTCGGCAATGAGCAGTTCTTC; V: TRBV12-3/TRBV12-4; size: NA; D: NA; J: TRBJ2-1
CDR3: CASSRGQGNSYNEQFF; DNA: TGTGCCAGCAGCCGGGGACAGGGAAACTCCTACAATGAGCAGTTCTTC; V: TRBV5-5; size: NA; D: TRBD1; J: TRBJ2-1
CDR3: CASSRVGASGNTIYF; DNA: TGTGCCAGCAGCCGGGTGGGGGCTTCTGGAAACACCATATATTTT; V: TRBV28; size: NA; D: NA; J: TRBJ1-3
CDR3: CASSFLSSGTGEQPQHF; DNA: TGTGCCAGCAGTTTTCTTAGTTCCGGGACAGGGGAACAGCCCCAGCATTTT; V: TRBV6-2/TRBV6-3; size: NA; D: TRBD1; J: TRBJ1-5
CDR3: CASSPGTSTYEQYF; DNA: TGTGCCAGCAGCCCCGGGACAAGTACCTACGAGCAGTACTTC; V: TRBV28; size: few; D: NA; J: TRBJ2-7
CDR3: CASSPPRGGAAGYNEQFF; DNA: TGTGCCAGCAGCCCCCCGAGGGGGGGGGCCGCCGGCTACAATGAGCAGTTCTTC; V: TRBV3-1/TRBV3-2; size: NA; D: NA; J: TRBJ2-1
CDR3: CSVELGTGGYEQYF; DNA: TGCAGCGTTGAACTGGGGACCGGGGGCTACGAGCAGTACTTC; V: TRBV29-1; size: NA; D: NA; J: TRBJ2-7
CDR3: CASSLAGNQPQHF; DNA: TGTGCCAGCAGCTTGGCCGGGAATCAGCCCCAGCATTTT; V: TRBV5-8; size: NA; D: NA; J: TRBJ1-5
CDR3: CASTPGGELFF; DNA: TGTGCCAGCACCCCAGGGGGGGAGCTGTTTTTT; V: TRBV11-2; size: few; D: NA; J: TRBJ2-2
CDR3: CAIWGNSGNTIYF; DNA: TGTGCCATTTGGGGCAACTCTGGAAACACCATATATTTT; V: TRBV10-3; size: NA; D: NA; J: TRBJ1-3
CDR3: CASSPQGQPQHF; DNA: TGTGCCAGCAGTCCCCAGGGGCAGCCCCAGCATTTT; V: TRBV6-5; size: once; D: NA; J: TRBJ1-5
CDR3: CASSDGLGGYNEQFF; DNA: TGTGCCAGCAGTGATGGGCTGGGGGGCTACAATGAGCAGTTCTTC; V: TRBV2; size: once; D: NA; J: TRBJ2-1
CDR3: CASSPGTGDSPLHF; DNA: TGTGCCAGCAGCCCCGGGACAGGGGATTCACCCCTCCACTTT; V: TRBV7-9; size: NA; D: TRBD1; J: TRBJ1-6
CDR3: CASSPSGPGETQYF; DNA: TGTGCCAGCAGCCCTAGCGGCCCCGGGGAGACCCAGTACTTC; V: TRBV11-1; size: NA; D: TRBD2; J: TRBJ2-5